A selection of T cell receptor beta chains follows, all from one sample in a study of blood T cell repertoires in COVID-19. TCRdb's table, derived via immunoSEQ multiplex PCR, lists solely in-frame clones and lacks some. The sample carries about 210,000 clones, around 81% recorded once. Sequencing was carried out using PBMCs or T cells enriched from blood (not recorded which). The receptor set was obtained from a woman between 45 and 65 years old with acute COVID-19. Each CDR3 is given with its conserved first and last residue. Each record gives: V gene, D gene, J gene, clone size, CDR3 protein, CDR3 DNA. The D gene is left open where the match is weak. Expanded clones get a size class; other rows say once, few or many, or leave the size out.

V: TRBV9
D: TRBD2
J: TRBJ2-1
size: NA
CDR3: CATPSPGLAGTNEQFF
DNA: TGTGCCACCCCGTCCCCGGGACTAGCGGGGACCAATGAGCAGTTCTTC

V: TRBV12-1
D: NA
J: TRBJ1-6
size: NA
CDR3: CASRYSVKVSPLHF
DNA: TGTGCCAGCAGATACAGTGTCAAGGTATCACCCCTCCACTTT

V: TRBV3-1/TRBV3-2
D: TRBD2
J: TRBJ2-2
size: NA
CDR3: CASSHRLAGDTGELFF
DNA: TGTGCCAGCAGCCATCGCCTAGCGGGGGACACCGGGGAGCTGTTTTTT

V: TRBV9
D: TRBD2
J: TRBJ2-1
size: NA
CDR3: CASSVASGRAVDEQFF
DNA: TGTGCCAGCAGCGTAGCTAGCGGGAGGGCCGTTGATGAGCAGTTCTTC

V: TRBV5-4
D: NA
J: TRBJ2-7
size: NA
CDR3: CASSSGGSAYEQYF
DNA: TGTGCCAGCAGCTCGGGGGGCTCGGCCTACGAGCAGTACTTC

V: TRBV2
D: NA
J: TRBJ1-5
size: NA
CDR3: CASSDTQSNQPQHF
DNA: TGTGCCAGCAGTGACACACAAAGCAATCAGCCCCAGCATTTT

V: TRBV19
D: TRBD1
J: TRBJ2-1
size: once
CDR3: CASSIPGQGVWNEQFF
DNA: TGTGCCAGTAGTATCCCCGGACAGGGGGTTTGGAATGAGCAGTTCTTC

V: TRBV19
D: TRBD2
J: TRBJ2-2
size: NA
CDR3: CASSIGLAGGGGNIGELFF
DNA: TGTGCCAGTAGTATTGGGCTAGCGGGAGGCGGTGGAAATATCGGGGAGCTGTTTTTT

V: TRBV27
D: NA
J: TRBJ2-6
size: NA
CDR3: CASSFLRSGANVLTF
DNA: TGTGCCAGCAGTTTCCTACGCTCTGGGGCCAACGTCCTGACTTTC

V: TRBV3-1/TRBV3-2
D: TRBD2
J: TRBJ2-7
size: NA
CDR3: CASSQVVSGEQYF
DNA: TGTGCCAGCAGCCAAGTGGTTAGCGGGGAGCAGTACTTC

V: TRBV6-5
D: NA
J: TRBJ1-3
size: once
CDR3: CASRGQLSSGNTIYF
DNA: TGTGCCAGCCGAGGACAGTTAAGCTCTGGAAACACCATATATTTT

V: TRBV9
D: TRBD2
J: TRBJ2-1
size: once
CDR3: CASKQGERESEQFF
DNA: TGTGCCAGCAAACAAGGGGAGCGGGAGAGTGAGCAGTTCTTC

V: TRBV27
D: TRBD1
J: TRBJ1-6
size: once
CDR3: CASRSTGGDSPLHF
DNA: TGTGCCAGCAGGTCGACAGGGGGCGATTCACCCCTCCACTTT

V: TRBV14
D: TRBD2
J: TRBJ2-1
size: NA
CDR3: CASSQGLSGRGSEQFF
DNA: TGTGCCAGCAGCCAAGGTTTGAGCGGGAGGGGGAGTGAGCAGTTCTTC

V: TRBV19
D: NA
J: TRBJ2-7
size: NA
CDR3: CASRKETGSRYEQYF
DNA: TGTGCCAGTAGGAAAGAGACAGGTAGTAGGTACGAGCAGTACTTC

V: TRBV7-9
D: NA
J: TRBJ2-5
size: NA
CDR3: CASSLLTGVGETQYF
DNA: TGTGCCAGCAGCTTGTTGACGGGGGTAGGGGAGACCCAGTACTTC

V: TRBV4-3
D: TRBD1
J: TRBJ1-3
size: NA
CDR3: CASSVRQGDSGNTIYF
DNA: TGCGCCAGCAGCGTACGACAGGGAGACTCTGGAAACACCATATATTTT

V: TRBV9
D: NA
J: TRBJ2-2
size: NA
CDR3: CASGKGLLNTGELFF
DNA: TGTGCCAGCGGTAAGGGACTGTTGAACACCGGGGAGCTGTTTTTT

V: TRBV29-1
D: TRBD1
J: TRBJ2-2
size: NA
CDR3: CSVMGQRGGELFF
DNA: TGCAGCGTCATGGGACAGAGGGGCGGGGAGCTGTTTTTT

V: TRBV7-9
D: NA
J: TRBJ2-7
size: many
CDR3: CASSAGTPPYEQYF
DNA: TGTGCCAGCAGCGCAGGGACACCTCCCTACGAGCAGTACTTC

V: TRBV7-3
D: NA
J: TRBJ2-2
size: NA
CDR3: CASSWQKNTGELFF
DNA: TGTGCCAGCAGCTGGCAGAAGAACACCGGGGAGCTGTTTTTT

V: TRBV4-1
D: TRBD1
J: TRBJ1-2
size: NA
CDR3: CASSTRTGEGWNYGYTF
DNA: TGCGCCAGCAGTACGCGGACAGGGGAAGGATGGAACTATGGCTACACCTTC

V: TRBV7-2
D: NA
J: TRBJ1-2
size: NA
CDR3: CASSLESGKDYGYTF
DNA: TGTGCCAGCAGCTTAGAGTCGGGGAAGGACTATGGCTACACCTTC

V: TRBV4-1
D: NA
J: TRBJ1-2
size: NA
CDR3: CASSRRSQNGYTF
DNA: TGCGCCAGCAGCCGGCGGTCGCAGAATGGCTACACCTTC

V: TRBV19
D: NA
J: TRBJ1-2
size: NA
CDR3: CASMQPGTAGDGYTF
DNA: TGTGCCAGTATGCAACCCGGGACTGCCGGCGATGGCTACACCTTC

V: TRBV7-2
D: TRBD1
J: TRBJ2-7
size: NA
CDR3: CASSPPGGRGSYEQYF
DNA: TGTGCCAGCAGCCCCCCAGGGGGCAGGGGAAGCTACGAGCAGTACTTC

V: TRBV7-9
D: NA
J: TRBJ1-3
size: NA
CDR3: CASSGEGAGNTIYF
DNA: TGTGCCAGCAGCGGGGAGGGAGCTGGAAACACCATATATTTT

V: TRBV29-1
D: NA
J: TRBJ1-1
size: NA
CDR3: CSVIIPNTEAFF
DNA: TGCAGCGTTATAATCCCGAACACTGAAGCTTTCTTT

V: TRBV11-2
D: NA
J: TRBJ1-4
size: NA
CDR3: CASRRARRDEKLFF
DNA: TGTGCCAGCAGGAGAGCGCGACGGGATGAAAAACTGTTTTTT

V: TRBV7-2
D: TRBD2
J: TRBJ2-5
size: NA
CDR3: CASSPDGRGRETQYF
DNA: TGTGCCAGCAGCCCGGACGGGCGGGGGAGGGAGACCCAGTACTTC

V: TRBV10-3
D: TRBD1
J: TRBJ1-2
size: NA
CDR3: CAISESPGQWVQWYGYTF
DNA: TGTGCCATCAGTGAGTCCCCGGGACAGTGGGTTCAGTGGTATGGCTACACCTTC

V: TRBV27
D: TRBD2
J: TRBJ2-1
size: once
CDR3: CASSLRTSGSSYNEQFF
DNA: TGTGCCAGCAGTTTGAGGACTAGCGGGAGCTCCTACAATGAGCAGTTCTTC

V: TRBV28
D: NA
J: TRBJ1-1
size: NA
CDR3: CASSLLGLEAEAFF
DNA: TGTGCCAGCAGTTTACTGGGGCTCGAAGCTGAAGCTTTCTTT

V: TRBV3-1/TRBV3-2
D: TRBD1
J: TRBJ1-3
size: NA
CDR3: CASSVRDSSSGNTIYF
DNA: TGTGCCAGCAGCGTCCGGGACAGTAGCTCTGGAAACACCATATATTTT

V: TRBV4-1
D: NA
J: TRBJ2-5
size: NA
CDR3: CASSQDPAGALQETQYF
DNA: TGCGCCAGCAGCCAAGATCCGGCAGGCGCGCTCCAAGAGACCCAGTACTTC

V: TRBV28
D: NA
J: TRBJ1-1
size: NA
CDR3: CASSFRGRVAEAFF
DNA: TGTGCCAGCAGTTTTCGGGGGAGGGTCGCTGAAGCTTTCTTT

V: TRBV11-2
D: TRBD2
J: TRBJ2-7
size: few
CDR3: CASSLQRGAFNPYEQYF
DNA: TGTGCCAGCAGCCTCCAGCGGGGGGCCTTCAATCCGTACGAGCAGTACTTC

V: TRBV21-1
D: NA
J: TRBJ2-1
size: NA
CDR3: CARGTGGENEQFF
DNA: TGTGCCAGGGGGACAGGGGGGGAGAATGAGCAGTTCTTC

V: TRBV11-2
D: NA
J: TRBJ1-1
size: NA
CDR3: CASSLSGEGGTEAFF
DNA: TGTGCCAGCAGCTTATCGGGTGAGGGCGGCACTGAAGCTTTCTTT

V: TRBV7-9
D: TRBD1
J: TRBJ1-1
size: once
CDR3: CASSLEGARTEAFF
DNA: TGTGCCAGCAGCTTAGAGGGGGCGCGAACTGAAGCTTTCTTT

V: TRBV15
D: NA
J: TRBJ1-2
size: NA
CDR3: CATSRGSGAPHGYTF
DNA: TGTGCCACCAGCAGAGGGTCAGGGGCCCCCCATGGCTACACCTTC

V: TRBV12-3/TRBV12-4
D: NA
J: TRBJ1-1
size: NA
CDR3: CASSLVQNTEAFF
DNA: TGTGCCAGCAGTTTAGTCCAGAACACTGAAGCTTTCTTT

V: TRBV4-3
D: NA
J: TRBJ2-6
size: NA
CDR3: CASSQDSGRSGANVLTF
DNA: TGCGCCAGCAGCCAAGATTCAGGGCGGTCAGGGGCCAACGTCCTGACTTTC

V: TRBV10-3
D: NA
J: TRBJ2-1
size: NA
CDR3: CAISESDRSYNEQFF
DNA: TGTGCCATCAGTGAGAGCGACCGCTCCTACAATGAGCAGTTCTTC

V: TRBV14
D: TRBD2
J: TRBJ2-5
size: NA
CDR3: CASSQGTSGRLETQYF
DNA: TGTGCCAGCAGCCAAGGAACTAGCGGGAGGCTGGAGACCCAGTACTTC

V: TRBV6-2/TRBV6-3
D: NA
J: TRBJ2-3
size: NA
CDR3: CASSSSARWTDTQYF
DNA: TGTGCCAGCAGTTCCAGCGCCAGATGGACAGATACGCAGTATTTT

V: TRBV6-2/TRBV6-3
D: NA
J: TRBJ2-5
size: NA
CDR3: CASSYGGAIEKTQYF
DNA: TGTGCCAGCAGTTACGGGGGGGCGATTGAAAAGACCCAGTACTTC

V: TRBV6-5
D: TRBD2
J: TRBJ2-1
size: NA
CDR3: CASSYFGTLERGREIF
DNA: TGTGCCAGCAGTTACTTTGGGACCCTGGAGCGGGGTCGAGAGATCTTC

V: TRBV28
D: NA
J: TRBJ1-1
size: once
CDR3: CASSFGPIIPGEAFF
DNA: TGTGCCAGCAGTTTTGGCCCCATTATTCCGGGTGAAGCTTTCTTT

V: TRBV24-1
D: NA
J: TRBJ2-7
size: NA
CDR3: CATSDGLQGNEQYF
DNA: TGTGCCACCAGTGATGGGCTCCAGGGGAACGAGCAGTACTTC

V: TRBV27
D: TRBD1
J: TRBJ1-2
size: few
CDR3: CASSRTGNGYTF
DNA: TGTGCCAGCAGTCGGACAGGAAATGGCTACACCTTC

V: TRBV14
D: NA
J: TRBJ1-5
size: NA
CDR3: CASSPRHVHQPQHF
DNA: TGTGCCAGCAGCCCCCGACACGTCCATCAGCCCCAGCATTTT

V: TRBV23-1
D: TRBD1
J: TRBJ2-7
size: NA
CDR3: CASSHPTGGGRVQYF
DNA: TGCGCCAGCAGTCATCCGACAGGGGGCGGACGAGTGCAGTACTTC

V: TRBV3-1/TRBV3-2
D: NA
J: TRBJ2-6
size: once
CDR3: CASSQDDKAGANVLTF
DNA: TGTGCCAGCAGCCAAGACGACAAGGCTGGGGCCAACGTCCTGACTTTC

V: TRBV14
D: TRBD1
J: TRBJ1-2
size: NA
CDR3: CASSPGQGVYYGYTF
DNA: TGTGCCAGCAGCCCAGGACAGGGGGTGTACTATGGCTACACCTTC